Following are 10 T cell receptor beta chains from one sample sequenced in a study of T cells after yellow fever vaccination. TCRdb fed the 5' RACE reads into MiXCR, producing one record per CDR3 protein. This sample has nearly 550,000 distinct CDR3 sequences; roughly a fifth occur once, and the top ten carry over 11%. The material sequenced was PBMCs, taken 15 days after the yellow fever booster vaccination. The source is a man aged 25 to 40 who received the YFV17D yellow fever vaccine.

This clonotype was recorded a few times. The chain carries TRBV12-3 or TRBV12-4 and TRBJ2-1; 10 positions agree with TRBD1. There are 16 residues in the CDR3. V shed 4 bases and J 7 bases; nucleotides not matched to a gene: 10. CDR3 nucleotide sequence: TGTGCCAGCAGTTCCTCCGGGACAGGGGTGAGAAATGAGCAGTTCTTC. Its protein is CASSSSGTGVRNEQFF.

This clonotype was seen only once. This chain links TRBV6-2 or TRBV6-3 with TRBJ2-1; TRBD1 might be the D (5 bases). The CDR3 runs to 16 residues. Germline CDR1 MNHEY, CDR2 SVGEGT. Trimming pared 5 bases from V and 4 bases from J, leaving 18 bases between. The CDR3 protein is CASSPLQGPQYNEQFF. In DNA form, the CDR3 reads TGTGCCAGCAGTCCACTTCAGGGCCCCCAATACAATGAGCAGTTCTTC.

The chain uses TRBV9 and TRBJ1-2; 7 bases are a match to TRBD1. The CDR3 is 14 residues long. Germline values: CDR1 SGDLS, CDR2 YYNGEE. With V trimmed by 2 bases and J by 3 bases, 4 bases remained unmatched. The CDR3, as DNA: TGTGCCAGCAGCGTCGACAGGGTGGACTATGGCTACACCTTC. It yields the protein CASSVDRVDYGYTF. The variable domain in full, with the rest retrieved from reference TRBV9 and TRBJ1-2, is DSGVTQTPKHLITATGQRVTLRCSPRSGDLSVYWYQQSLDQGLQFLIQYYNGEERAKGNILERFSAQQFPDLHSELNLSSLELGDSALYFCASSVDRVDYGYTFGSGTRLTVV.

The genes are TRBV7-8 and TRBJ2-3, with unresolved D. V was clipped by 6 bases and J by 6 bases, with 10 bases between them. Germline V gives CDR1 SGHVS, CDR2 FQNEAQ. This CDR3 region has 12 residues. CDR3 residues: CASRSKSDTQYF. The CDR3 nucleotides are TGTGCCAGCAGATCAAAGTCCGATACGCAGTATTTT.

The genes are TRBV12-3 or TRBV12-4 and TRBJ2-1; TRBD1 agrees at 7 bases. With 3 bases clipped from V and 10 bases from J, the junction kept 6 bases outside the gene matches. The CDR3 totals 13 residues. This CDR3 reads CASSFGTVGEQFF. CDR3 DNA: TGTGCCAGCAGTTTTGGGACAGTTGGCGAGCAGTTCTTC.

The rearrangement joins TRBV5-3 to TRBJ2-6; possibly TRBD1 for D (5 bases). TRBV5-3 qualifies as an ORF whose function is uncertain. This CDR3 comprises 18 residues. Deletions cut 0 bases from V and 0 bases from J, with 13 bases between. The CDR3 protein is CARSLDVAGHSGANVLTF. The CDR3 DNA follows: TGTGCCAGAAGCTTGGACGTTGCAGGGCACTCTGGGGCCAACGTCCTGACTTTC.

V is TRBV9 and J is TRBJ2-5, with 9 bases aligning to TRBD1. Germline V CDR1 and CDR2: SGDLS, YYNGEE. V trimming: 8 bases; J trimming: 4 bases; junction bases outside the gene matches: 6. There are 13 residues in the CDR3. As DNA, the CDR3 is TGTGCCAGTAGCCGGGACAGGGCAGAGACCCAGTACTTC. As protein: CASSRDRAETQYF.

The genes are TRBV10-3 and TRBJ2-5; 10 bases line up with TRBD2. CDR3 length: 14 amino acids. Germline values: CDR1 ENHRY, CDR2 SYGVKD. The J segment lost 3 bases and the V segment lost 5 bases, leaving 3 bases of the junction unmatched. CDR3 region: CAISSTSGKETQYF. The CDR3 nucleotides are TGTGCCATCAGTTCCACTAGCGGGAAAGAGACCCAGTACTTC.

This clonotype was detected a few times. The CDR3 region is CASSHTGTSGGNEQFF. The CDR3, as DNA: TGTGCCAGCAGCCATACCGGGACTAGCGGGGGCAATGAGCAGTTCTTC. The J gene is TRBJ2-1, the V gene TRBV3-1; 14 nucleotides match TRBD2. V shed 3 bases and J 6 bases; nucleotides not matched to a gene: 4. The CDR3 spans 16 residues. Germline CDR1 reads LGHDT; CDR2 reads YNNKEL (reference sequence).

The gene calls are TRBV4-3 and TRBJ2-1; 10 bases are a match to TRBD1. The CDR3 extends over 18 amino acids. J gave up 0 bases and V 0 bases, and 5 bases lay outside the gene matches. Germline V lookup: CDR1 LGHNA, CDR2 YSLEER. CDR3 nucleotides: TGCGCCAGCAGCCAAGACGGGACAGGGGCTAACTCCTACAATGAGCAGTTCTTC. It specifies CASSQDGTGANSYNEQFF.